This is a list of T cell receptor beta chains from one sample in a study of prognosis after radiotherapy for stage I lung cancer. TCRdb re-called the multiplex PCR reads through MiXCR, storing one row per CDR3 protein. The data hold about 31,000 distinct CDR3 sequences, with 25% to 40% observed a single time. Sample: PBMCs, taken before or after stereotactic body radiation therapy (not recorded which). The receptors were gathered from a donor aged 50 or older with non-small cell lung cancer. The CDR3 runs from the conserved cysteine through the conserved F or W. Fields, in order: V gene, clone size, J gene, D gene, CDR3 length, CDR3 DNA, CDR3 protein. A D gene is named only where the DNA matches it firmly. The size of a clone is reported for some rows only, either as once, few or many, or as a class for expanded clones.

V: TRBV11-2; size: many; J: TRBJ1-2; D: NA; length: 13; DNA: TGTGCCAGCAGCTTTATCGGGGGCGATGGCTACACCTTC; CDR3: CASSFIGGDGYTF
V: TRBV5-1; size: many; J: TRBJ2-3; D: NA; length: 15; DNA: TGCGCCAGCAATTTCGTGGGGGCTAGCACAGATACGCAGTATTTT; CDR3: CASNFVGASTDTQYF
V: TRBV7-8; size: NA; J: TRBJ1-1; D: NA; length: 14; DNA: TGTGCCAGCAGACCCGCAGGGGACCACACTGAAGCTTCCTTT; CDR3: CASRPAGDHTEASF
V: TRBV10-3; size: many; J: TRBJ2-2; D: NA; length: 17; DNA: TGTGCCATCGGAGCCAGGGAGGGGGGGGGAGCGGCCGGGGAGCTGTTTTTT; CDR3: CAIGAREGGGAAGELFF
V: TRBV6-1; size: NA; J: TRBJ2-2; D: NA; length: 18; DNA: TGTGCCAGCAGTGAGGCGGGCCTTGGACAGTGGAACACCCGGGAGCTGTTTTTT; CDR3: CASSEAGLGQWNTRELFF
V: TRBV12-3/TRBV12-4; size: many; J: TRBJ2-1; D: NA; length: 15; DNA: TGTGCCAGCAGTCGACAGGCCGACTCCTACAATGAGCAGTTCTTC; CDR3: CASSRQADSYNEQFF
V: TRBV5-6; size: many; J: TRBJ2-5; D: NA; length: 11; DNA: TGTGCCAGCAGACCAACTGAGACCCAGTACTTC; CDR3: CASRPTETQYF
V: TRBV7-9; size: many; J: TRBJ2-7; D: NA; length: 14; DNA: TGTGCCAGTGCCGGACCACTTAGCTCCTACGAGCAGTACTTC; CDR3: CASAGPLSSYEQYF
V: TRBV7-9; size: many; J: TRBJ2-3; D: TRBD2; length: 15; DNA: TGTGCCAGCAGCTTAGCCCTACTAGCGGGAGGTACGCAGTATTTT; CDR3: CASSLALLAGGTQYF
V: TRBV29-1; size: NA; J: TRBJ1-2; D: NA; length: 12; DNA: TGCGGCGTTGATCCAGGGAACTATGGCTACACCTTC; CDR3: CGVDPGNYGYTF
V: TRBV4-1; size: NA; J: TRBJ2-7; D: NA; length: 16; DNA: TGCGCCAGCAGCCGCGGGGTGGGACCAAGCTCCTACGAGCAGTACTTC; CDR3: CASSRGVGPSSYEQYF
V: TRBV4-2; size: many; J: TRBJ1-2; D: TRBD1; length: 15; DNA: TGTGCCAGCAGCCAAGATCTATGGGACAGGGGTGGCTACACCTTC; CDR3: CASSQDLWDRGGYTF
V: TRBV19; size: many; J: TRBJ2-2; D: NA; length: 16; DNA: TGTGCCAGTAGTTTGGGACTTGCCTACGGCACCGGGGAGCTGTTTTTT; CDR3: CASSLGLAYGTGELFF
V: TRBV6-5; size: once; J: TRBJ2-2; D: TRBD1; length: 16; DNA: TGTGCCAGCAGTTGGGGACAGGGCTTCGACACCGGGGAGCTGTTTTTT; CDR3: CASSWGQGFDTGELFF
V: TRBV6-1; size: medium-sized; J: TRBJ2-1; D: NA; length: 14; DNA: TGTGCCAGCTCTACTAGCAGATCCTACAATGAGCAGTTCTTC; CDR3: CASSTSRSYNEQFF
V: TRBV5-1; size: many; J: TRBJ2-2; D: TRBD1; length: 16; DNA: TGCGCCAGCAGCTTGGGGACAGGGACGGGGACCGGGGAGCTGTTTTTT; CDR3: CASSLGTGTGTGELFF
V: TRBV19; size: many; J: TRBJ1-1; D: TRBD1; length: 14; DNA: TGTGCCACTAACCCGGGACAGGGACGCACTGAAGCTTTCTTT; CDR3: CATNPGQGRTEAFF
V: TRBV28; size: many; J: TRBJ2-2; D: TRBD1; length: 16; DNA: TGTGCCAGCACCCGAAGCGGGACAGGGGTTATCGGGGAGCTGTTTTTT; CDR3: CASTRSGTGVIGELFF